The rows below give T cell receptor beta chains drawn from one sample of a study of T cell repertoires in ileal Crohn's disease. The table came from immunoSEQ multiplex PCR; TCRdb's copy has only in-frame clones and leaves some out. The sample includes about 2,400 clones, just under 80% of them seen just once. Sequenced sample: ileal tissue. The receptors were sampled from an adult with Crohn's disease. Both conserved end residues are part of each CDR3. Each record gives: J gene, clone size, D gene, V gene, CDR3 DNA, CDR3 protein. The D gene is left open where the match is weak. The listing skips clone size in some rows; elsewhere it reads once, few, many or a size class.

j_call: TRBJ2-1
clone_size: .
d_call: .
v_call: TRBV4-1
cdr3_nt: TGCGCCAGCAGCCCCCGGGACTCCAACTCCTACAATGAGCAGTTCTTC
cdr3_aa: CASSPRDSNSYNEQFF

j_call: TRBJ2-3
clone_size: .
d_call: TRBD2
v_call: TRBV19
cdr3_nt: TGTGCCAGTGGTGAAGCGGGAGGAGGTCGTTCGGGCACAGATACGCAGTATTTT
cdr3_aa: CASGEAGGGRSGTDTQYF

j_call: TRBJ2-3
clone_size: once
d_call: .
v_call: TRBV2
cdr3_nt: TGTGCCAGCAGTGAAGGGGAGGGACACACAGATACGCAGTATTTT
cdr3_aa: CASSEGEGHTDTQYF

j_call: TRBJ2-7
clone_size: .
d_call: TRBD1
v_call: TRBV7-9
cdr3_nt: TGTGCCAGCAGCTTGGGCGGGCGTCGGGACAGGCCCTACGAGCAGTACTTC
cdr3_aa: CASSLGGRRDRPYEQYF

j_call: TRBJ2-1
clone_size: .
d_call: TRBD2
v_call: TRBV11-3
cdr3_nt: TGTGCCAGCAGCTTAATAGCGGGGTCCTACAATGAGCAGTTCTTC
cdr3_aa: CASSLIAGSYNEQFF

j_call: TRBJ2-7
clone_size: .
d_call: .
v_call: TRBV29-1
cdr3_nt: TGCAGCGTCTCCGGAGGATCCTACGAGCAGTACTTC
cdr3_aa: CSVSGGSYEQYF

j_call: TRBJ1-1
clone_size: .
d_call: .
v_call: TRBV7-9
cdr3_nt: TGTGCCAGCAGCGTACAGGGGAACACTGAAGCTTTCTTT
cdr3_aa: CASSVQGNTEAFF

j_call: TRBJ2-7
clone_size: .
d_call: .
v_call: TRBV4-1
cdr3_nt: TGCGCCAGCAGCCCGTGGACAGCTTCCTACGAGCAGTACTTC
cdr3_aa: CASSPWTASYEQYF

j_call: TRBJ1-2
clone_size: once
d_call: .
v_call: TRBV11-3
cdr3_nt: TGTGCCAGCAGCCCTCTCCCGGGGGGGGCGTCTGGCTACACCTTC
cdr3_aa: CASSPLPGGASGYTF

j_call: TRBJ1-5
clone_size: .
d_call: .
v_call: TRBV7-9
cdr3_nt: TGTGCCAGCAGCCCGACAGACAATCAGCCCCAGCATTTT
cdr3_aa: CASSPTDNQPQHF

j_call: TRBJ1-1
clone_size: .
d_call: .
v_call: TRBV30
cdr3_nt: TGTGCCTGGAGTGTAATGCGCGGTGAAGCTTTCTTT
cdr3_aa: CAWSVMRGEAFF

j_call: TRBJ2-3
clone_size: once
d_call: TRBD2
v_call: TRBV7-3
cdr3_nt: TGTGCCAGCAGGAGAGGGGCGGGAGGTTTTGGTGATACGCAGTATTTT
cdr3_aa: CASRRGAGGFGDTQYF

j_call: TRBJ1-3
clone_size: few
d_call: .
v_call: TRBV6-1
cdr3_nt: TGTGCCAGTGGTCTGGGGAGGGATCGGAACACCATATATTTT
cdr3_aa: CASGLGRDRNTIYF

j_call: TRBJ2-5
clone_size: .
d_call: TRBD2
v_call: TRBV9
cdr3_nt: TGTGCCAGCAGCGCTCTAGCGGGAGGACAAGAGACCCAGTACTTC
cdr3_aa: CASSALAGGQETQYF

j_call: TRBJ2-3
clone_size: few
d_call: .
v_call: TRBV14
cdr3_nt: TGTGCCAGCAGCCCAGGGACAGCGCGGGGAGATACGCAGTATTTT
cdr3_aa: CASSPGTARGDTQYF

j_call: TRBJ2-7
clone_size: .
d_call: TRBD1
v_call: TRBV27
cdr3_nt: TGTGCCAGCAGTTTTGATAAGGACAGGGACAACTACGAGCAGTACTTC
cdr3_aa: CASSFDKDRDNYEQYF

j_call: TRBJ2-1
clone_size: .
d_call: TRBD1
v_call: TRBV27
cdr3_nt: TGTGCCAGCAGTTCAGGGGGAACCTACAATGAGCAGTTCTTC
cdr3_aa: CASSSGGTYNEQFF

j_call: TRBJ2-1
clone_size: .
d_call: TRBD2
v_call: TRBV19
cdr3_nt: TGTGCCAGTAGTATTCGGCCGACTAGCGGGAAATACAATGAGCAGTTCTTC
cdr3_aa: CASSIRPTSGKYNEQFF

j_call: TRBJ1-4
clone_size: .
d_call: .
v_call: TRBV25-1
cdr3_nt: TGTGCCAGCAGTAGCAGGTCTAATGAAAAACTGTTTTTT
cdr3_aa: CASSSRSNEKLFF

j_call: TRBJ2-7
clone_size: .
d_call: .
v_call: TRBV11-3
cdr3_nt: TGTGCCAGCAGCCCGACAGGCTACGAGCAGTACTTC
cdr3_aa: CASSPTGYEQYF

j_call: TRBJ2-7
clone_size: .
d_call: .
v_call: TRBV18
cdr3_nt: TGTGCCAGCTCACCAGGGGGGTCCTACGAGCAGTACTTC
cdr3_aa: CASSPGGSYEQYF

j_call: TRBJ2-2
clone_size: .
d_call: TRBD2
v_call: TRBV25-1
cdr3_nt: TGTGCCAGCAGTGAACTCGGGGGAGGGCTCACCGGGGAGCTGTTTTTT
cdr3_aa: CASSELGGGLTGELFF

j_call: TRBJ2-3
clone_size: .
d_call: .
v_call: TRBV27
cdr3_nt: TGTGCCAGCAGCCGGCCCGGGGATACGCAGTATTTT
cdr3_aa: CASSRPGDTQYF

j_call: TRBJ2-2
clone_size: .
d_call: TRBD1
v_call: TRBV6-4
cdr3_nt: TGTGCCAGCAGCCCGGGACAGGAAGACACCGGGGAGCTGTTTTTT
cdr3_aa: CASSPGQEDTGELFF

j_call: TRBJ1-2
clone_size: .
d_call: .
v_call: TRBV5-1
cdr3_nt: TGCGCCAGCAGCCCTCCAGGGACTAACTATGGCTACACCTTC
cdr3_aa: CASSPPGTNYGYTF

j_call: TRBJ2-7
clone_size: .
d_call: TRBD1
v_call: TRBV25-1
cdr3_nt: TGTGCCAGCAGTGGCACACCGGGACAGCACTACGAGCAGTACTTC
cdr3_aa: CASSGTPGQHYEQYF

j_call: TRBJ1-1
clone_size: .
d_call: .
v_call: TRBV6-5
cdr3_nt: TGTGCCAGCACCCAAACAGGGTCTGAAGCTTTCTTT
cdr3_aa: CASTQTGSEAFF

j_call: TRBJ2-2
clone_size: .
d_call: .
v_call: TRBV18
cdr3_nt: TGTGCCAGCTCACCAAGCTACAGGAGCACCGGGGAGCTGTTTTTT
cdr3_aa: CASSPSYRSTGELFF

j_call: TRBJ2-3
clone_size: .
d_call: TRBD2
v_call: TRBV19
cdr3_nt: TGTGCCAGTAGTATAGCCGGGAGGGGAAACACAGATACGCAGTATTTT
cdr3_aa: CASSIAGRGNTDTQYF

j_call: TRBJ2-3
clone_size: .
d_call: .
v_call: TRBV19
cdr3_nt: TGTGCCAGTAGTATTGTCGGGAACACAGATACGCAGTATTTT
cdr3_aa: CASSIVGNTDTQYF

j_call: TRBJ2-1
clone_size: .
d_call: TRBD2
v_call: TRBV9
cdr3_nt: TGTGCCAGCAGCGCACTAGCGGGGCACTACAATGAGCAGTTCTTC
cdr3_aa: CASSALAGHYNEQFF

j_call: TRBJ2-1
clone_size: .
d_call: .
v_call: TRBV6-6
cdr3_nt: TGTGCCATCGCGGCACTAGAAGGTAGCTATGAGCAGTTCTTC
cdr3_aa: CAIAALEGSYEQFF

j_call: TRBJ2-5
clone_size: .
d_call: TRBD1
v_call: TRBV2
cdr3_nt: TGTGCCGCGAGAACCGGGACAGGGCCCCAAGAGACCCAGTACTTC
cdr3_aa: CAARTGTGPQETQYF

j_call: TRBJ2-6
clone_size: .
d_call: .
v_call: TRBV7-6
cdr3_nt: TGTGCCAGCAGCTTAGAGGTGGGCTCCGGGGCCAACGTCCTGACTTTC
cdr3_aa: CASSLEVGSGANVLTF

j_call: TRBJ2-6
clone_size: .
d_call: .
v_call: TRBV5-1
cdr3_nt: TGCGCCAGCAGCGGGGGGTTGTCTGGGGCCAACGTCCTGACTTTC
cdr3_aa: CASSGGLSGANVLTF

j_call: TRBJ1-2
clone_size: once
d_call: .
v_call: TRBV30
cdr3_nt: TGTGCCTGGAGGCCCCCCGGCGGCGGCTACACCTTC
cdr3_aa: CAWRPPGGGYTF

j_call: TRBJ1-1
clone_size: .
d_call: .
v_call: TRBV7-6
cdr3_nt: TGTGCCAGCAGCCCTCGGCAGGGGCTGAACACTGAAGCTTTCTTT
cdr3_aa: CASSPRQGLNTEAFF

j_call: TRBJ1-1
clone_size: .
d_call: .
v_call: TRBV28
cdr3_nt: TGTGCCAGCAGTTTATTGGGGCTGGGCGCTGAAGCTTTCTTT
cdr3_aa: CASSLLGLGAEAFF

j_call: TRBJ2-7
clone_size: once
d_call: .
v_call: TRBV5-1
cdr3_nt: TGCGCCAGCAGCTTGGGGGCAGGGAACGACGAGCAGTACTTC
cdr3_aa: CASSLGAGNDEQYF

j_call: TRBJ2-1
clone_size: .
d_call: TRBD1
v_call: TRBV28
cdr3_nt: TGTGCCAGCAGTTTAAAAGGGTCTAGGACAGGGGGCCTGAATGAGCAGTTCTTC
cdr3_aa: CASSLKGSRTGGLNEQFF

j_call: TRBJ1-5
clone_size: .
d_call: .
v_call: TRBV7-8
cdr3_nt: TGTGCCAGCAGCTTAGGGAGGGGCCTTGGCCCCCAGCATTTT
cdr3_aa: CASSLGRGLGPQHF

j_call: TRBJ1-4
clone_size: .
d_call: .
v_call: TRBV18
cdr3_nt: TGTGCCAGCTCACCAGGGGAGGACGAAAAACTGTTTTTT
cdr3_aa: CASSPGEDEKLFF

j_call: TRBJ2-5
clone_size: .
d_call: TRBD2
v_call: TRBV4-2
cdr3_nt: TGTGCCAGCAGCCAACCTCCCGGACTAGCCCATCAAGAGACCCAGTACTTC
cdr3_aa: CASSQPPGLAHQETQYF